This T cell receptor beta chain was retrieved from a study of CD8 T cells in ankylosing spondylitis (TCRdb year 2017). For the wider study: To find TCR variants linked to disease, the study profiled T cell receptor beta repertoires in ankylosing spondylitis patients and healthy donors. The full study cohort comprised about 24 ankylosing spondylitis patients and 85 to 120 healthy donors. Samples of peripheral blood were taken, and for ankylosing spondylitis patients, synovial fluid was collected as well. The paper as a whole reports these results and caveats: Some motif variants were previously reported in synovial fluid and blood of reactive arthritis patients, suggesting common disease-initiation mechanisms. The disease-linked clones had a CD8+ phenotype and were found at relatively low frequencies in peripheral blood. Blood from ankylosing spondylitis patients appeared to be characterized by a TCR beta motif composed of about eight highly homologous amino acid variants. According to the report, matched synovial fluid samples from ankylosing spondylitis patients were significantly enriched for the disease-linked clones.

This clonotype was found many times. Its antigen remains undetermined. No base quality information exists; no much larger clone differs at one position. Sequencing relied on an Illumina HiSeq 2500. Quantitative 5'-RACE with molecular barcodes was used to prepare TCR beta libraries. The authors' analysis ran thus. A new computational method based on a probabilistic model of VDJ rearrangement was used to identify disease-linked TCR variants. The raw public data were reprocessed by TCRdb itself: fastp quality trimming at Q25, MiXCR clonotype calling, in-frame beta chains only. A single entry per CDR3 protein holds the most common genes and DNA from its merged rows. The V and J calls come from TCRdb's annotation, not from the publication. In this sample the table shows approximately 30,000 distinct CDR3 sequences, approximately 7.1% of which occur a single time. 8% to 11% of the sample is in the top ten clones.

The CDR3 starts with the cysteine, ends with the phenylalanine, and has 14 residues. Left in the record is the CDR3 DNA by itself, 42 bases read in frame from the first base. Deletion took 8 bases off V and 6 bases off J, with a span of 16 bases between the germline ends. From the germline V gene (reference sequence), CDR1 is LNHDA and CDR2 is SQIVND. The sequence was obtained from a male donor with ankylosing spondylitis or in good health (not recorded which). The specimen was blood, either unsorted or a sorted T cell fraction (not recorded which). The receptor chain draws on TRBV19 and TRBJ1-4; D gene: possibly TRBD1, on 5 matching bases. Here is the DNA: TGTGCCAGTTCGAAGGGGACGACCCATGAAAAACTGTTTTTT. This yields the protein CASSKGTTHEKLFF. Here the CDR3 is joined to the reference TRBV19 and TRBJ1-4 genes, and the full variable domain is: DGGITQSPKYLFRKEGQNVTLSCEQNLNHDAMYWYRQDPGQGLRLIYYSQIVNDFQKGDIAEGYSVSREKKESFPLTVTSAQKNPTAFYLCASSKGTTHEKLFFGSGTQLSVL.